These T cell receptor beta chains were read from a single sample in a study of prognosis after radiotherapy for stage I lung cancer. One entry per CDR3 protein results from TCRdb running MiXCR on the multiplex PCR reads. The sample holds roughly 30,000 distinct CDR3 sequences, around 40% seen once. This material consisted of PBMCs, taken before or after stereotactic body radiation therapy (not recorded which). The receptors here all came from a donor over 45 with non-small cell lung cancer. Both conserved end residues are part of each CDR3. Clone size is shown for a subset of rows, as once, few, many or a class of expanded clone.

clone_size,j_call,v_call,cdr3_aa
many,TRBJ2-7,TRBV7-9,CASSPWTVSYEQYF
.,TRBJ2-1,TRBV6-2/TRBV6-3,CASSYTWLAGENEQFF
.,TRBJ1-5,TRBV2,CAMQGQPDQPQHF
.,TRBJ2-3,TRBV19,CASSTREGLGTDTQYF
many,TRBJ1-3,TRBV9,CASSVGRDSSGNTIYF
many,TRBJ2-1,TRBV4-1,CASSQEEGGYNEQFF
.,TRBJ2-2,TRBV28,CASTSGLRETGELFF
many,TRBJ2-7,TRBV5-1,CASSLSAGTSYEQYF
medium-sized,TRBJ1-3,TRBV12-3/TRBV12-4,CASRGDRDGNTIYF
many,TRBJ1-2,TRBV25-1,CASGGPGTGLNNYGYTF